Listed below are T cell receptor beta chains from one sample, sequenced in a study of patients and donors after allogeneic stem cell transplantation. TCRdb re-called the RT-PCR reads with MiXCR, one entry per CDR3 protein. The sample yields roughly 200,000 distinct CDR3 sequences, 35% to 45% seen once. Specimen: blood, either unsorted or a sorted T cell fraction (not recorded which). Source of these receptors: a human donor who was either an allogeneic HSCT recipient or a stem cell or donor lymphocyte infusion donor (not recorded which). It is not recorded whose cells these are; they may come from a transplant donor. The CDR3 runs from the conserved cysteine through the conserved F or W. D genes are given only for firm matches. Only part of the rows carry a size: once, few, many, or a class if the clone is expanded.

TRBJ1-5,NA,TRBV3-1,NA,TGTGCCAGCAGCCAAGGGCACTACAATCAGCCCCAGCATTTT,CASSQGHYNQPQHF
TRBJ2-3,NA,TRBV29-1,NA,TGCAGCGTTGGGGGATCATCAGATACGCAGTATTTT,CSVGGSSDTQYF
TRBJ2-1,NA,TRBV7-3,NA,TGTGCCAGCAGCTCTTCAGGGGCGATCTACAATGAGCAGTTCTTC,CASSSSGAIYNEQFF
TRBJ1-6,few,TRBV4-2,TRBD1,TGTGCCAGCAGCCGACGCGGGGGGACAGACAATTCACCCCTCCACTTT,CASSRRGGTDNSPLHF
TRBJ1-1,NA,TRBV29-1,NA,TGCAGCGTTGAAGAGGGTGGGAACACTGAAGCTTTCTTT,CSVEEGGNTEAFF
TRBJ2-1,few,TRBV4-1,NA,TGCGCCAGCAGCCAAGAACCGGACAATGAGCAGTTCTTC,CASSQEPDNEQFF
TRBJ2-7,NA,TRBV9,NA,TGTGCCAGCAGCTTTTCCCCTAACAGGGACCTATCCTACGAGCAGTACTTC,CASSFSPNRDLSYEQYF
TRBJ2-1,few,TRBV27,NA,TGTGCCAGCAGTTTAACGGGGGACTCCTACAATGAGCAGTTCTTC,CASSLTGDSYNEQFF
TRBJ1-1,NA,TRBV28,NA,TGTGCCAGCATTATGAGAACTGAAGCTTTCTTT,CASIMRTEAFF
TRBJ1-1,NA,TRBV6-2/TRBV6-3,NA,TGTGCCAGCTCGAGGGACACCTTCGAGGCTTTCTTT,CASSRDTFEAFF
TRBJ2-5,many,TRBV7-9,TRBD1,TGTGCCAGCAGCCCTAGATATACAGGGGGCAGGGAGACCCAGTACTTC,CASSPRYTGGRETQYF
TRBJ1-4,few,TRBV4-1,NA,TGCGCCAGCAGCCTGGGACTTAATGAAAAACTGTTTTTT,CASSLGLNEKLFF
TRBJ2-7,NA,TRBV4-2,TRBD1,TGTGCCAGCAGCCAAGAGGCAGGAGGGAGTAGGACAGGGGGACACGAGCAGTACTTC,CASSQEAGGSRTGGHEQYF
TRBJ1-2,NA,TRBV29-1,NA,TGCAGCGTTCGGGAGTCTAACTATGGCTACACCTTC,CSVRESNYGYTF
TRBJ1-1,NA,TRBV6-5,TRBD1,TGTGCCAGCACCAAGACAGGGAACCTTGAAGCTTTCTTT,CASTKTGNLEAFF
TRBJ2-5,NA,TRBV10-3,TRBD2,TGTGCCATCAGTGCGCCTTTTAGCGGGGGTGTGGAGGAGACCCAGTACTTC,CAISAPFSGGVEETQYF
TRBJ1-2,few,TRBV4-2,NA,TGTGCCAGCAGCCCTCCTGCTCCAAACTATGGCTACACCTTC,CASSPPAPNYGYTF
TRBJ2-7,NA,TRBV4-3,NA,TGCGCCAGCAGCCAAGATAGGACCCCAAGGGTCGGGCACGAGCAGTACTTC,CASSQDRTPRVGHEQYF
TRBJ1-6,many,TRBV12-3/TRBV12-4,NA,TGTGCCAGCAGTCCCGGGACACGAAATTCACCCCTCCACTTT,CASSPGTRNSPLHF
TRBJ2-7,NA,TRBV20-1,TRBD1,TGCAGTGCTATAGGGGACAGGACCTACGAGCAGTACTTC,CSAIGDRTYEQYF
TRBJ1-1,few,TRBV5-1,TRBD1,TGCGCCAGCAGCCTCACGACAGGGTTTAGCTCTGAAGCTTTCTTT,CASSLTTGFSSEAFF
TRBJ1-3,few,TRBV5-5,NA,TGTGCCAGCAGCCATTGGGGGATCGGAAACACCATATATTTT,CASSHWGIGNTIYF
TRBJ1-5,NA,TRBV5-5,NA,TGTGCCAGCAGCCCCGATCGGTGGAACCAGCCCCAGCATTTT,CASSPDRWNQPQHF
TRBJ1-6,few,TRBV6-5,NA,TGTGCCAGCAGACGACTTGGACAGCCTTATAATTCACCCCTCCACTTT,CASRRLGQPYNSPLHF
TRBJ1-1,NA,TRBV15,NA,TGTGCCACCAGCAGTGGTATAGGGGGGAACACTGAAGCTTTCTTT,CATSSGIGGNTEAFF
TRBJ2-3,NA,TRBV4-1,NA,TGCGCCAGCAGCCAAGATTATCGGGTGGAGTGGCAGTATTTT,CASSQDYRVEWQYF
TRBJ2-3,NA,TRBV5-1,NA,TGCGCCAGCAGCTTGGACAGGTATACGCAGTATTTT,CASSLDRYTQYF
TRBJ1-5,NA,TRBV6-5,TRBD1,TGTGCCAGCAGGCCAAACGGACAGGGGGCCCGTCAGCCCCAGCATTTT,CASRPNGQGARQPQHF
TRBJ2-7,NA,TRBV6-6,NA,TGTGCCAGCAGCCCTTCCACGAGGCCGAACCTTTTC,CASSPSTRPNLF
TRBJ1-2,NA,TRBV12-3/TRBV12-4,NA,TGTGCCAGCAGTTTCGGGCAGACGGGCACCTTC,CASSFGQTGTF
TRBJ1-2,NA,TRBV29-1,TRBD1,TGCAGCGTCAGGGACAGGGAGGGCCGCTACACCTTC,CSVRDREGRYTF
TRBJ1-2,few,TRBV20-1,NA,TGCAGTGCTCCAAGCACCGGGACGTCGGGCTACACCTTC,CSAPSTGTSGYTF
TRBJ1-4,NA,TRBV15,TRBD1,TGTGCCACCAGCAGATCCGACAGGGAGGATGAAAAACTGTTTTTT,CATSRSDREDEKLFF
TRBJ2-5,NA,TRBV29-1,TRBD1,TGCAGCGTCCGGACAGGGAAAGAGACCCAGTACTTC,CSVRTGKETQYF
TRBJ1-2,NA,TRBV27,NA,TGTGCCAGCATGATTGAATATGGCTACACCTTC,CASMIEYGYTF
TRBJ1-2,NA,TRBV20-1,TRBD1,TGCAGTGCTACACAGGGGACGGGCTATGGCTACACCTTC,CSATQGTGYGYTF
TRBJ1-1,NA,TRBV5-1,TRBD1,TGCGCCAGCAGCACTGGGACAGGGGCTTTGAACACTGAAGCTTTCTTT,CASSTGTGALNTEAFF
TRBJ1-3,NA,TRBV15,NA,TGTGCCACCAGCAGAGTAGGGACCTACTCTGGAAACACCATATATTTT,CATSRVGTYSGNTIYF
TRBJ1-1,few,TRBV2,TRBD1,TGTGCCATCCAGGGACAGGAGAAATGGGGCACTGAAGCTTTCTTT,CAIQGQEKWGTEAFF
TRBJ2-2,few,TRBV12-3/TRBV12-4,NA,TGTGCCAGCAGTCCCCGGCTAGGGGGGGAGCTGTTTTTT,CASSPRLGGELFF
TRBJ2-5,NA,TRBV7-2,NA,TGTGCCAGCAGCTTAGCAGGCTCCCCTGGGGAGACCCAGTACTTC,CASSLAGSPGETQYF
TRBJ1-6,few,TRBV6-5,TRBD1,TGTGCCAGCAGTTACTCGGACAGGGGGTCGTCACCCCTCCACTTT,CASSYSDRGSSPLHF
TRBJ1-6,few,TRBV5-5,NA,TGTGCCAGCAGGATGAGCTCCTATAATTCACCCCTCCACTTT,CASRMSSYNSPLHF
TRBJ1-4,NA,TRBV20-1,TRBD1,TGCAGTGCTAGGGGACAGCCCTACAAGGAAAAACTGTTTTTT,CSARGQPYKEKLFF
TRBJ1-2,few,TRBV28,NA,TGTGCCAGCAGTCAGGTTTCCTATGGCTACACCTTC,CASSQVSYGYTF
TRBJ2-7,NA,TRBV28,NA,TGTGCCAGCAGTCTTCAATCTTCCTACGAGCAGTACTTC,CASSLQSSYEQYF
TRBJ2-7,NA,TRBV10-3,NA,TGTGCCATCAGTGCCTTCTGGTCGGCAGGGGCTGAGCAGTACTTC,CAISAFWSAGAEQYF
TRBJ1-2,NA,TRBV12-3/TRBV12-4,NA,TGTGCCAGCAGTTTTCGGGAGGATGGCTACACCTTC,CASSFREDGYTF
TRBJ2-7,few,TRBV6-2/TRBV6-3,NA,TGTGCCAGCAGTTACTCCGTAAAGGGCCTTTACGAGCAGTACTTC,CASSYSVKGLYEQYF
TRBJ1-2,NA,TRBV6-2/TRBV6-3,NA,TGTGCCAGCAAAGGGCTCTATGGCTACACCTTC,CASKGLYGYTF
TRBJ2-7,NA,TRBV29-1,NA,TGCAGCGTTACAGTATTGAGCTACGAGCAGTACTTC,CSVTVLSYEQYF
TRBJ2-7,NA,TRBV7-9,NA,TGTGCCAGCAGCTTAGCCGGCGGCAGCCTAATGCAGTACTTC,CASSLAGGSLMQYF
TRBJ1-2,NA,TRBV7-9,NA,TGTGCCAGCACCCTAGATGGAAGACCTTCCTACACCTTC,CASTLDGRPSYTF
TRBJ2-7,NA,TRBV6-5,TRBD1,TGTGCCAGCAGTGTTCGGACAGGGAGAACTGAAGAGCAGTACTTC,CASSVRTGRTEEQYF
TRBJ1-1,NA,TRBV20-1,NA,TGCAGTGCTAGTTTTGTTGGGGCGACCACTGAAGCTTTCTTT,CSASFVGATTEAFF
TRBJ1-5,NA,TRBV7-6,NA,TGTGCCAGCAGCTTAGCGGGAGACAGGTTCGCCTACTATCAGCCCCAGCATTTT,CASSLAGDRFAYYQPQHF
TRBJ2-5,few,TRBV12-3/TRBV12-4,TRBD1,TGTGCCAGCAGTCGGGGACAGGGGGCGAGAGAGACCCAGTACTTC,CASSRGQGARETQYF
TRBJ1-2,NA,TRBV6-6,NA,TGTGCCAGCAGAGCGGGACCCGTTTATGGCTACACCTTC,CASRAGPVYGYTF
TRBJ1-1,NA,TRBV6-6,NA,TGTGCCAGCAGTTACATGCAGGTTTTAGCTTTCTTT,CASSYMQVLAFF